Included here is one T cell receptor (beta chain) sequence, with context. This record belongs to a study of T cells in Graves' hyperthyroidism and ophthalmopathy. There are 16 residues in the CDR3. The trim removed 0 bases at V and 7 bases at J, leaving 4 bases unmatched. The germline gives CDR1 MGHRA, CDR2 YSYEKL. Amplification of TCR beta CDR3 regions used RNA as the template. An initial round of RT-PCR targeting the TCR CDR3 relied on the HTBI primer set. TCRdb called the multiplex PCR reads again in MiXCR, with one record for every CDR3 protein. The sample holds 250,000 to 300,000 distinct CDR3 sequences; about an eighth are singletons and the top ten take less than 8%. These patients, aged 18 to 65, had recently diagnosed hyperthyroidism lasting under 2 months.

Input material: blood. The chain uses TRBV4-1 and TRBJ2-1; 12 bases fit TRBD1. This sequence originates from a middle-aged woman with Graves' hyperthyroidism. CDR3 amino acids: CASSQDGTGGWNEQFF. CDR3 bases: TGCGCCAGCAGCCAAGATGGGACAGGGGGCTGGAATGAGCAGTTCTTC.